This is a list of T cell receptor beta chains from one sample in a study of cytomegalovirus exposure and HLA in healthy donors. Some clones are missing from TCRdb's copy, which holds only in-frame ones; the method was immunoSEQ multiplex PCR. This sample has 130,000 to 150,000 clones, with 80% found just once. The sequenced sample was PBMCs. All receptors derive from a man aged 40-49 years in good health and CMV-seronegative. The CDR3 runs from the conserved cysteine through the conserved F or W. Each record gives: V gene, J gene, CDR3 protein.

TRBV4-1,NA,CASSQESAPRVDEQYF
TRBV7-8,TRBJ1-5,CASSLGFRDRVNQPQHF
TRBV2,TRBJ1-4,CASDSRGENEKLFF
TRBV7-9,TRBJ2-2,CASSLAQGFPGELFF
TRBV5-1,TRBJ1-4,CASSLVGTGHEKLFF
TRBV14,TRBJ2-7,CASSQDSVYEQYF
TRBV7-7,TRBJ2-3,CASSLEGLATDTQYF
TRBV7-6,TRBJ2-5,CASSLETYAGRGETQYF
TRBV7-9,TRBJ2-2,CASSPAQGAGELFF
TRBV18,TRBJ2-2,CASSPGQVNTGELFF
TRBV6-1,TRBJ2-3,CASSELAGRSDTQYF
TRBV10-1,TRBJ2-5,CAGSGQYQETQYF
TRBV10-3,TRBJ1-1,CAIRGQELTNTEAFF
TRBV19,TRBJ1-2,CASSQIGGDGYTF
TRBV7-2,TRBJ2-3,CASSLQGGARGTQYF
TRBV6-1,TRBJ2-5,CASSATSGGGRETQYF
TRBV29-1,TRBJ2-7,CSVEDNSYEQYF
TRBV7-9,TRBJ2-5,CASSAGQGTQYF
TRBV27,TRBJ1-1,CASSLGGVDTEAFF
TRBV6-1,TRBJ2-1,CASSEGLAFDEQFF
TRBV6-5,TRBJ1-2,CASSTDRNNGYTF
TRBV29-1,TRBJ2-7,CSVVGGDSGVYEQYF
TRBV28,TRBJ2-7,CASSQEGTAFYEQYF
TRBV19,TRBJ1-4,CASTAGGPPATNEKLFF
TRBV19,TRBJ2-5,CASSIPLQETQYF
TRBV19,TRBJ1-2,CASSIVTQGERRMGYGYTF
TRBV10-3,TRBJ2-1,CAISQGNEQFF
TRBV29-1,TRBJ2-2,CSVEEEMGGELFF
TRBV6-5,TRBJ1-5,CASTYGRESDQPQHF
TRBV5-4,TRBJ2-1,CASSLTRLAGGQSDEQFF
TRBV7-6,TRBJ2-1,CASSFGGPYQTRSGEQFF
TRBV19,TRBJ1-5,CASSIVTGVNQPQHF
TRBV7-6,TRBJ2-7,CASSSGDRVLYEQYF
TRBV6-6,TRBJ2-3,CASSYLASGTDTQYF
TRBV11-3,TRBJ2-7,CASSLEGSYEQYF
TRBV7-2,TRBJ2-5,CASSRGGAKETQYF
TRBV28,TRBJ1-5,CASNLPGQLSAQHF
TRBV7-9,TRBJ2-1,CASSLGSSYNEQFF
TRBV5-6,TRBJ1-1,CASSKQLMNTEAFF
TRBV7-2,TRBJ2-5,CASSPRQVWETQYF
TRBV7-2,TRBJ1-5,CASSPRVNQPQHF
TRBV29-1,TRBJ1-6,CSVKLAGNSPLHF
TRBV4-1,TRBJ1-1,CASSQEGRGLTEAFF
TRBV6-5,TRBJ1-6,CASSYSGGAGSPLHF
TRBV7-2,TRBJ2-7,CASSLAGTVYEQYF
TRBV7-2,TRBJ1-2,CASSLQVGYTF
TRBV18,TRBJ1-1,CASSPNIRTENTEAFF
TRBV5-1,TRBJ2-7,CASRREGSYEQYF
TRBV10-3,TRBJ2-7,CAISDPNLRAATYEQYF
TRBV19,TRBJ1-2,CASSSRDRGELNGYTF
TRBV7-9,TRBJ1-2,CASSLSDRPNYGYTF